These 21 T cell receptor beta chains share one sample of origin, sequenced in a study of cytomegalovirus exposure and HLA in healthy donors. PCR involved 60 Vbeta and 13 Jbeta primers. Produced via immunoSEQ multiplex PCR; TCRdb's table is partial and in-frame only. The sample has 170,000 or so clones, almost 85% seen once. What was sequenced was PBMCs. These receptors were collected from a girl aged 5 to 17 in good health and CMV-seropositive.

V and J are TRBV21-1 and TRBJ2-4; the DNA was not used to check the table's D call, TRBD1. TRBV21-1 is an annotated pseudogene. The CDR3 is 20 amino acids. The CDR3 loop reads CASSKEDRGPAVLAKNIQYF. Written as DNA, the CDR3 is TGTGCCAGCAGCAAAGAGGACAGGGGGCCGGCTGTCCTAGCCAAAAACATTCAGTACTTC.

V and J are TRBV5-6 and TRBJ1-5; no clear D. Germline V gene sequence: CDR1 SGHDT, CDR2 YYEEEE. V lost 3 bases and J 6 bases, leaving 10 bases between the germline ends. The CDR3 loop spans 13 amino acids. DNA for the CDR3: TGTGCCAGCAGCTCATCTTTCGGTCAGCCCCAGCATTTT. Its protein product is CASSSSFGQPQHF.

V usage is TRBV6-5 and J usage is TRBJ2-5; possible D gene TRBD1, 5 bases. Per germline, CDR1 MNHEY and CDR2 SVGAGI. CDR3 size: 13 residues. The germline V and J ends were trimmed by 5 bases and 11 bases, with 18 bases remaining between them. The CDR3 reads CASSDQQETQQYF. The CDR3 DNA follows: TGTGCCAGCAGTGACCAACAGGAGACCCAGCAGTACTTC.

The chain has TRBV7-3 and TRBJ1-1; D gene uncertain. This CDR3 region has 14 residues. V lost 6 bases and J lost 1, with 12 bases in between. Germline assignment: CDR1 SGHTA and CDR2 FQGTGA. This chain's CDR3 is CASSPTGWNTEAFF. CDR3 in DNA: TGTGCCAGCAGTCCCACGGGGTGGAACACTGAAGCTTTCTTT.

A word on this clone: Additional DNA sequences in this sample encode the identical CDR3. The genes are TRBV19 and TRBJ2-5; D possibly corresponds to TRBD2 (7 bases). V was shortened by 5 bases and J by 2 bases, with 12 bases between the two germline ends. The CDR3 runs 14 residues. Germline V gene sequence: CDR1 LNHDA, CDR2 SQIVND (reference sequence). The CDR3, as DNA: TGTGCCAGTAGTTCGCGGGGGCGGCAAGAGACCCAGTACTTC. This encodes CASSSRGRQETQYF.

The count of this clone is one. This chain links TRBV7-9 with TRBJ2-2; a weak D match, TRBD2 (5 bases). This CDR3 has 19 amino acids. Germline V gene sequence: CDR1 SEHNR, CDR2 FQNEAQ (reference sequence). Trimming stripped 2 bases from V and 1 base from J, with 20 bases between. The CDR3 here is CASSLRGGVSKRNTGELFF. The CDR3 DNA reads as TGTGCCAGCAGCTTACGGGGTGGAGTCTCCAAACGGAACACCGGGGAGCTGTTTTTT.

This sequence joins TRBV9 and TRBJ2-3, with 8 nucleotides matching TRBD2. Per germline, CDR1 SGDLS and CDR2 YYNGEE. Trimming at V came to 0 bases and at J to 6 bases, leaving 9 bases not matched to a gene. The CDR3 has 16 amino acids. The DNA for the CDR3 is TGTGCCAGCAGCGTAGGACCAGCGGGGGTCCGTGATACGCAGTATTTT. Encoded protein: CASSVGPAGVRDTQYF.

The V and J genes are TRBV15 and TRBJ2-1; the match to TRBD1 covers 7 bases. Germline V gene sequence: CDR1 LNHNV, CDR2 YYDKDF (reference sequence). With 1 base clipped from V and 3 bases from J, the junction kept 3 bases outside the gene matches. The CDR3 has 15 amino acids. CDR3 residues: CATSRATGVYNEQFF. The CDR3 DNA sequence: TGTGCCACCAGCAGAGCTACAGGGGTCTACAATGAGCAGTTCTTC. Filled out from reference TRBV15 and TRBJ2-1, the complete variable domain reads DAMVIQNPRYQVTQFGKPVTLSCSQTLNHNVMYWYQQKSSQAPKLLFHYYDKDFNNEADTPDNFQSRRPNTSFCFLDIRSPGLGDTAMYLCATSRATGVYNEQFFGPGTRLTVL.

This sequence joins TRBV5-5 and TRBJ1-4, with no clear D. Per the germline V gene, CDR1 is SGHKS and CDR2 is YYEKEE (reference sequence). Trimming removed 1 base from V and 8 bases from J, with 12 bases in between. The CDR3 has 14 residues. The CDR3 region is CASSLNAVGEKLFF. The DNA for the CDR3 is TGTGCCAGCAGCTTGAATGCCGTGGGCGAAAAACTGTTTTTT.

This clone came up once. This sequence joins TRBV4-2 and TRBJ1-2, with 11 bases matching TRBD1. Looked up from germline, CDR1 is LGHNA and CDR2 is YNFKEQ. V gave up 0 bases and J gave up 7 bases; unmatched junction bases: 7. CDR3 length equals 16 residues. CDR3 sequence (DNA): TGTGCCAGCAGCCAAGATTTGGGACAGGGGGGGGGTGGCTACACCTTC. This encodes CASSQDLGQGGGGYTF.

The CDR3, as DNA: TGTGCCAGCTCACCAGGACTAGCGGTTCAAGAGACCCAGTACTTC. Residues: CASSPGLAVQETQYF. The chain recombines TRBV18 with TRBJ2-5; TRBD2 aligns across 10 bases. Germline loops: CDR1 KGHSH, CDR2 LQKENI. Losses at the gene ends were 2 bases for V and 2 bases for J; bases not matched to a gene: 2. The CDR3 consists of 15 residues.

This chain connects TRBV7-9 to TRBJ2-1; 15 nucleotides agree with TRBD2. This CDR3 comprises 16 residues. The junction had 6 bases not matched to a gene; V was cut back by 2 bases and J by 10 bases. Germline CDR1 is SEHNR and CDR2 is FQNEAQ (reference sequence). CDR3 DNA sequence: TGTGCCAGCAGCTTAAGGACTAGCGGGGGGGCCGGAGAGCAGTTCTTC. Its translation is CASSLRTSGGAGEQFF. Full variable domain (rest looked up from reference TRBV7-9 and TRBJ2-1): DTGVSQNPRHKITKRGQNVTFRCDPISEHNRLYWYRQTLGQGPEFLTYFQNEAQLEKSRLLSDRFSAERPKGSFSTLEIQRTEQGDSAMYLCASSLRTSGGAGEQFFGPGTRLTVL.

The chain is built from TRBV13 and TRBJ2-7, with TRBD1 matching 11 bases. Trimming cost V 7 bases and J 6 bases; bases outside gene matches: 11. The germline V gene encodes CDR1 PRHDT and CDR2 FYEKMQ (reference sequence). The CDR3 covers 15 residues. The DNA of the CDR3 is TGTGCCAGCAAATCCCAAGGACAGGGGGCCTTCGAGCAGTACTTC. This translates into CASKSQGQGAFEQYF.

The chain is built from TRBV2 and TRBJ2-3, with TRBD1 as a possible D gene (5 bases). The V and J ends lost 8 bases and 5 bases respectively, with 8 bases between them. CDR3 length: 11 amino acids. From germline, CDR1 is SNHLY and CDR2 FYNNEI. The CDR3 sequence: CASLREDTQYF. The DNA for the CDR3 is TGTGCCAGCCTCAGGGAAGATACGCAGTATTTT. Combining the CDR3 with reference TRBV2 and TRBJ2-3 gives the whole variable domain EPEVTQTPSHQVTQMGQEVILRCVPISNHLYFYWYRQILGQKVEFLVSFYNNEISEKSEIFDDQFSVERPDGSNFTLKIRSTKLEDSAMYFCASLREDTQYFGPGTRLTVL.

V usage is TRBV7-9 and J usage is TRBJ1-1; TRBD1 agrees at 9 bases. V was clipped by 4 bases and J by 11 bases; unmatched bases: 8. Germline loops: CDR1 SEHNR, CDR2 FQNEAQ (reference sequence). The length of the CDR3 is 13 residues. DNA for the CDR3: TGTGCCAGCAGCTCTTCCGGGACAGGGTATGCTTTCTTT. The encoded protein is CASSSSGTGYAFF.

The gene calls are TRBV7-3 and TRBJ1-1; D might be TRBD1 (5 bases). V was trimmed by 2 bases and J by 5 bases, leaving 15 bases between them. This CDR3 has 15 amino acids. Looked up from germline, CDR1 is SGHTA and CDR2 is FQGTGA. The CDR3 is CASSLVPGVRTEAFF. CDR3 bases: TGTGCCAGCAGCTTAGTACCGGGGGTCCGAACTGAAGCTTTCTTT.

The CDR3 loop is CASSYSGLANQETQYF. CDR3 in DNA: TGTGCCAGCAGTTACTCGGGACTAGCGAACCAAGAGACCCAGTACTTC. The chain is built from TRBV6-5 and TRBJ2-5, with 10 bases that match TRBD2. The CDR3 is 16 amino acids. The V gene's germline CDR1 is MNHEY and CDR2 SVGAGI. The ends lost 0 bases at V and 0 bases at J; junction bases unmatched: 1.

Written as DNA, the CDR3 is TGTGCCAGCAGCCTTGACTTTTACTCTGGAAACACCATATATTTT. It encodes CASSLDFYSGNTIYF. This chain connects TRBV7-2 to TRBJ1-3; D is unclear. Germline loops: CDR1 SGHTA, CDR2 FQGNSA. The CDR3 length is 15 residues. The V gene lost 5 bases and the J gene lost 0 bases, with 11 bases spanning the gap.

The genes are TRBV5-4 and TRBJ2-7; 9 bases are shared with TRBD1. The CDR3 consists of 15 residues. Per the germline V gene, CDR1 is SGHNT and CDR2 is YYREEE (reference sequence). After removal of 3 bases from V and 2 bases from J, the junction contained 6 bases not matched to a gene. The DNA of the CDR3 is TGTGCCAGCAGCTGGGGGACAGGGAGCGCCTACGAGCAGTACTTC. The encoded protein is CASSWGTGSAYEQYF.

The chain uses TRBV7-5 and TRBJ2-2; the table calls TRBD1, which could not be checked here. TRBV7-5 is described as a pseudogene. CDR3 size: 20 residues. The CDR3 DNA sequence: TGTGCCAGAAGCCTGGACCGGGACAGGGGGCCGTTCGCGAACACCGGGGAGCTGTTTTTT. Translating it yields CARSLDRDRGPFANTGELFF.

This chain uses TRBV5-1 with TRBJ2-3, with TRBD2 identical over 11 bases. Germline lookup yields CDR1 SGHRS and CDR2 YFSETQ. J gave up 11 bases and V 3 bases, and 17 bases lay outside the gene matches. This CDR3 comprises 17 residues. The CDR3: CASSYLRLAGPLEKQYF. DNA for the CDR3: TGCGCCAGCAGCTACCTTAGACTAGCGGGGCCTCTCGAGAAGCAGTATTTT.